What follows is one T cell receptor (beta chain) and its context. The data stem from a study of blood T cell repertoires in COVID-19. Sequenced by immunoSEQ multiplex PCR; TCRdb stores in-frame clones only, minus some. The repertoire holds approximately 94,000 clones, with roughly four fifths as singletons. Germline CDR1 reads WNHNN; CDR2 reads SYGVQD (reference sequence). CDR3 length: 16 amino acids. Trimming pared 4 bases from V and 7 bases from J, leaving 23 bases between. V usage is TRBV10-1 and J usage is TRBJ2-7, with a possible D match to TRBD2 (6 bases). The sequence came from a human donor in a cohort sampled during active COVID-19. The sample comprised peripheral blood. The DNA for the CDR3 is TGCGCCAGCAGTGCGAAGGGGAGGACTCCGATGGGGGAGCAGTACTTC. This translates into CASSAKGRTPMGEQYF.